This entry features one T cell receptor (beta chain) sequence. This sample was taken from a study of blood T cell repertoires in COVID-19. Whole-study context: The analysed material was cDNA or gDNA that came from T cells, B-cell-depleted T cells, or PBMCs.

The CDR3 runs to 14 residues. V dropped 1 base and J dropped 1 base, with 9 bases sitting between them. Germline V lookup: CDR1 SGHNT, CDR2 YYREEE (reference sequence). As handled by the study authors: Quantification of nucleated cells was approximated via reference gene primer amplification. Sequencing was performed with immunoSEQ multiplex PCR; in TCRdb, only in-frame clones are kept and a portion is missing. The D gene and trimming were derived from the DNA, and the V and J assignments and clone size from that table. The sample lists 80,000 or so clones; around four fifths were seen once. Sequenced: peripheral blood. The rearrangement links TRBV5-4 to TRBJ2-7; D might be TRBD1 (5 bases). The sequence was obtained from a human donor in a cohort sampled during active COVID-19. CDR3 in amino acids: CASSLSTGSYEQYF. CDR3 nucleotides: TGTGCCAGCAGCTTGAGCACAGGATCCTACGAGCAGTACTTC.